Below are 15 T cell receptor beta chains sequenced from a single sample in a study of shared clonotypes between healthy human individuals. This table comes from immunoSEQ multiplex PCR, and its TCRdb copy is limited to in-frame clones, with some not included. The table has around 2.3 million clones, under 97% seen once. Material: naive CD4+ T cells sorted from blood. Subset given: CD45RA+ positively selected. The receptors originated from a man aged 18 to 30 in good health.

The CDR3 sequence is CASSPPGSSYEQYF. CDR3 nucleotide sequence: TGCGCCAGCAGCCCTCCGGGAAGCTCCTACGAGCAGTACTTC. The rearrangement links TRBV4-1 to TRBJ2-5, with a possible D match to TRBD2 (5 bases). The end of the DNA fits TRBJ2-7 better, so the J call may be wrong. Germline-derived CDR1 and CDR2 are MGHRA and YSYEKL. CDR3 size: 14 residues.

This clone was observed a single time. The rearrangement links TRBV19 to TRBJ1-6; D may be TRBD1 (5 bases). V dropped 5 bases and J dropped 10 bases, with 15 bases sitting between them. CDR3 length: 14 residues. From germline, CDR1 is LNHDA and CDR2 SQIVND (reference sequence). The CDR3 is CASSPDGWGSPLHF. DNA for the CDR3: TGTGCCAGTAGTCCCGACGGCTGGGGGTCACCCCTCCACTTT.

This clone appeared once. A read error may produce the germline difference seen at one junction end. Other DNA sequences within the sample encode an identical CDR3. The chain couples TRBV28 to TRBJ1-2; TRBD1 matches at 7 bases. The CDR3 is 14 residues long. Germline CDR1 and CDR2: MDHEN and SYDVKM. DNA of the CDR3: TGTGCTAGCAGTTCCCCACAGGGGTACTATGGCTACACCTTC. Its translation is CASSSPQGYYGYTF.

The chain combines TRBV28 with TRBJ2-7, with D possibly matching TRBD1 (5 bases). Germline-derived CDR1 and CDR2 are MDHEN and SYDVKM. The CDR3 has 14 amino acids. V was shortened by 8 bases and J by 0 bases, with 14 bases between the two germline ends. As DNA, the CDR3 is TGTGCCAGCTTCCAGGGCCCCGACTCCTACGAGCAGTACTTC. As protein: CASFQGPDSYEQYF.

As concerns this clone: Other DNA sequences within the sample encode an identical CDR3. The chain employs TRBV7-2 and TRBJ2-3; 10 bases map to TRBD2. Germline V gene data show CDR1 as SGHTA and CDR2 as FQGNSA. The J segment lost 6 bases and the V segment lost 3 bases, leaving 6 bases of the junction unmatched. This CDR3 is built from 15 residues. The CDR3 region is CASSFLAGVADTQYF. The CDR3 region has the DNA TGTGCCAGCAGCTTCCTAGCGGGAGTTGCCGATACGCAGTATTTT.

V gene TRBV9 combines with J gene TRBJ2-5, with TRBD1 as a possible D gene (5 bases). Germline CDR1 and CDR2: SGDLS and YYNGEE. The CDR3 has 15 amino acids. V was clipped by 0 bases and J by 4 bases, with 13 bases between them. The CDR3 region is CASSVAVAGRETQYF. CDR3 sequence (DNA): TGTGCCAGCAGCGTAGCAGTGGCAGGGCGAGAGACCCAGTACTTC.

The chain uses TRBV7-2 and TRBJ2-1, with 10 nucleotides matching TRBD2. The CDR3 runs 15 residues. CDR1 SGHTA and CDR2 FQGNSA come from the germline V gene. With V trimmed by 1 base and J by 7 bases, 4 bases remained unmatched. The CDR3 region has the DNA TGTGCCAGCAGCTTAGATGGACTAGCGGAAAATGAGCAGTTCTTC. As protein: CASSLDGLAENEQFF.

The chain carries TRBV29-1 and TRBJ1-5; 12 bases match TRBD1. CDR1 SQVTM and CDR2 ANQGSEA come from the germline V gene. The V gene end was trimmed by 7 bases and the J gene end by 1 base; junction bases not matched to a gene: 20. The CDR3 is 20 amino acids. The CDR3 spells CSDPPPPGTGGEMSNQPQHF. CDR3 nucleotide sequence: TGCAGCGACCCACCCCCTCCCGGGACAGGGGGCGAAATGAGCAATCAGCCCCAGCATTTT.

The CDR3 here is CASLSSPYGYTF. CDR3 in DNA: TGTGCCAGCCTGTCGAGCCCCTATGGCTACACCTTC. The chain uses TRBV28 and TRBJ1-2; D is uncertain. The CDR3 runs to 12 residues. V was cut by 8 bases and J by 4 bases, with 11 bases left in between. The germline V gene has CDR1 MDHEN and CDR2 SYDVKM.

The J gene is TRBJ1-6, the V gene TRBV6-5, with a weak D call TRBD1 (5 bases). Trimming took 2 bases from V and 4 from J, leaving 6 bases between them. The CDR3 has 14 residues. Germline CDR1 reads MNHEY; CDR2 reads SVGAGI. CDR3 loop: CASSYGTYNSPLHF. CDR3 coding DNA: TGTGCCAGCAGTTACGGGACTTATAATTCACCCCTCCACTTT.

This clone is a singleton in its sample. The genes are TRBV2 and TRBJ1-1; D possibly corresponds to TRBD1 (5 bases). CDR1 is SNHLY and CDR2 is FYNNEI in the germline V gene. V lost 2 bases and J 0 bases, leaving 7 bases between the germline ends. This CDR3 has 14 amino acids. The CDR3 DNA reads as TGTGCCAGCAGTGAATTACAGGTGAACACTGAAGCTTTCTTT. Its protein product is CASSELQVNTEAFF.

This clone has a single count. The rearrangement uses TRBV11-2 and TRBJ2-7, with TRBD1 identical over 12 bases. CDR1 SGHAT and CDR2 FQNNGV come from the germline V gene. V lost 3 bases, J lost 5 bases, and 14 bases stayed unmatched. This CDR3 spans 18 amino acids. Here the CDR3 reads CASSFPEHGTGGPDEQYF. DNA of the CDR3: TGTGCCAGCAGCTTTCCAGAGCATGGGACAGGGGGCCCGGACGAGCAGTACTTC.

J is TRBJ2-5 and V is TRBV5-6; 8 positions match TRBD1. The V gene end was trimmed by 7 bases and the J gene end by 6 bases; junction bases not matched to a gene: 11. The CDR3 is 14 residues long. CDR1 is SGHDT, CDR2 YYEEEE, per germline. In nucleotides, the CDR3 is TGTGCCAGCTCCCGGACAGGGTCTGTTCAGACCCAGTACTTC. It codes for CASSRTGSVQTQYF.

The chain joins TRBV4-3 to TRBJ2-3, with 8 bases lining up with TRBD1. The CDR3 has 15 amino acids. Germline assignment: CDR1 LGHNA and CDR2 YSLEER. The junction had 4 bases not matched to a gene; V was cut back by 5 bases and J by 0 bases. In DNA, the CDR3 is TGCGCCAGCAGCACACAGGGGGGAAGCACAGATACGCAGTATTTT. Protein sequence: CASSTQGGSTDTQYF.

J is TRBJ2-5 and V is TRBV10-3; perhaps TRBD1 as D (6 bases). The CDR3 contains 11 residues. The germline V and J ends were trimmed by 10 bases and 4 bases, with 10 bases remaining between them. The germline CDR1 and CDR2 sequences are ENHRY and SYGVKD. The CDR3 sequence is CATGAGETQYF. In nucleotides, the CDR3 is TGTGCCACAGGGGCGGGAGAGACCCAGTACTTC.